The entry below describes one TCR beta chain. V dropped 0 bases and J dropped 2 bases, with 7 bases sitting between them. CDR1 SNHLY and CDR2 FYNNEI come from the germline V gene. The CDR3 is made up of 14 amino acids. The data are from a study of T cell clones after liver transplantation. Data came from immunoSEQ multiplex PCR; TCRdb stores just in-frame clones and leaves some out. The sample shows 25,000 to 35,000 clones, around 94% of them seen only once. Sequences were derived from CD8+ T cells from blood, sampled 12 months after liver transplant. The chain has TRBV2 and TRBJ1-2, with unresolved D. The receptor comes from a human patient who received a liver transplant. A share of the T cells may be of graft donor origin. DNA of the CDR3: TGTGCCAGCAGTGAAGCTCCAGCGAACTATGGCTACACCTTC. It translates to CASSEAPANYGYTF.